Listed below are T cell receptor beta chains from one sample, sequenced in a study of blood T cell repertoires in COVID-19. Assay: immunoSEQ multiplex PCR; the TCRdb copy retains only in-frame clones and omits some. The table records around 250,000 clones, 70% to 90% of them present only once. Sequences were obtained from PBMCs or T cells enriched from blood (not recorded which). The receptors were gathered from a woman aged 45-65 years who had recovered from COVID-19. CDR3s include the opening cysteine and the closing phenylalanine or tryptophan. Each record gives: CDR3 DNA, CDR3 protein, V gene, J gene, clone size, D gene. The D gene is left open where the match is weak. Only part of the rows carry a size: once, few, many, or a class if the clone is expanded.

DNA: TGCGCCAGCAGCTTGGCGCCGAGCTCCTACGAGCAGTACTTC
CDR3: CASSLAPSSYEQYF
V: TRBV5-1
J: TRBJ2-7
size: -
D: -

DNA: TGTGCCAGCAGTAGTCGAACTGGTCGATGGGAGGCCTCCTACGAGCAGTACTTC
CDR3: CASSSRTGRWEASYEQYF
V: TRBV11-2
J: TRBJ2-7
size: -
D: -

DNA: TGTGCCAGCAGCTCCGCATCGGGATGGACAGGGTTAATCTACGAGCAGTACTTC
CDR3: CASSSASGWTGLIYEQYF
V: TRBV7-8
J: TRBJ2-7
size: -
D: TRBD1

DNA: TGTGCCAGCAGCTCTAGCGGGAGGATAGTCGGGGAGCTGTTTTTT
CDR3: CASSSSGRIVGELFF
V: TRBV4-2
J: TRBJ2-2
size: -
D: TRBD2

DNA: TGTGCCAGCAGCTGGGGACAGGCTGGAGCTTTCTTT
CDR3: CASSWGQAGAFF
V: TRBV7-9
J: TRBJ1-1
size: few
D: TRBD1

DNA: TGTGCCAGCAGTAAACAAGGGGAAGTTAACTATGGCTACACCTTC
CDR3: CASSKQGEVNYGYTF
V: TRBV6-5
J: TRBJ1-2
size: -
D: -

DNA: TGTGCCAGCAGCATAACGACAGGGGTGGGAAACACCATATATTTT
CDR3: CASSITTGVGNTIYF
V: TRBV11-2
J: TRBJ1-3
size: -
D: TRBD1

DNA: TGTGCCAGCAGTTCTACAGGGACAGAGACCCAGTACTTC
CDR3: CASSSTGTETQYF
V: TRBV12-3/TRBV12-4
J: TRBJ2-5
size: -
D: -

DNA: TGCAGTGCTACAGGTGAAGGCTACACCTTC
CDR3: CSATGEGYTF
V: TRBV20-1
J: TRBJ1-2
size: -
D: -

DNA: TGTGCCAGCAGTTTCGCACAGCTCTATGGCTACACCTTC
CDR3: CASSFAQLYGYTF
V: TRBV28
J: TRBJ1-2
size: -
D: -